What follows describes a single TCR beta chain. Sequencing used immunoSEQ multiplex PCR; TCRdb keeps in-frame clones, though not all of them. The data contain more than 95,000 clones, over 75% of them seen just once; the ten biggest clones take up approximately 5.6%. These data come from a study of blood T cell repertoires in COVID-19. Study at large: T cells, B-cell-depleted T cells, or PBMCs supplied cDNA or gDNA.

The sample comprised peripheral blood. The sequence was collected from a human donor in a cohort sampled during active COVID-19.

The CDR3 coding sequence is TGTGCCAGGGGGACAGAAGGCTCACACTATGGCTACACCTTC. The encoded protein is CARGTEGSHYGYTF. The chain links TRBV2 to TRBJ1-2; 7 bases are a match to TRBD1. V trimming: 9 bases; J trimming: 3 bases; junction bases outside the gene matches: 10. CDR1 is SNHLY, CDR2 FYNNEI, per germline. This CDR3 has 14 amino acids.